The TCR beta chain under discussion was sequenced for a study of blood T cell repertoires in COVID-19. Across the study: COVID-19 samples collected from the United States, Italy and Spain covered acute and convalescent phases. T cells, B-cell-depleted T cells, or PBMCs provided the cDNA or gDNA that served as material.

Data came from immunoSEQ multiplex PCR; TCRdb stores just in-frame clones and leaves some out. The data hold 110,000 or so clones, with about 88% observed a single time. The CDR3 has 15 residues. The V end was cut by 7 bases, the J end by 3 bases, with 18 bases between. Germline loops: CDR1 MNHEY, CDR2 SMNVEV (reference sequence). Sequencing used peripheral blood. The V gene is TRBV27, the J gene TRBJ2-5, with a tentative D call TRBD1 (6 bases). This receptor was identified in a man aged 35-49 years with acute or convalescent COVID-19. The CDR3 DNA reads TGTGCCAGCACCGACAGGCCAGGGCAGGAAGAGACCCAGTACTTC. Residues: CASTDRPGQEETQYF.